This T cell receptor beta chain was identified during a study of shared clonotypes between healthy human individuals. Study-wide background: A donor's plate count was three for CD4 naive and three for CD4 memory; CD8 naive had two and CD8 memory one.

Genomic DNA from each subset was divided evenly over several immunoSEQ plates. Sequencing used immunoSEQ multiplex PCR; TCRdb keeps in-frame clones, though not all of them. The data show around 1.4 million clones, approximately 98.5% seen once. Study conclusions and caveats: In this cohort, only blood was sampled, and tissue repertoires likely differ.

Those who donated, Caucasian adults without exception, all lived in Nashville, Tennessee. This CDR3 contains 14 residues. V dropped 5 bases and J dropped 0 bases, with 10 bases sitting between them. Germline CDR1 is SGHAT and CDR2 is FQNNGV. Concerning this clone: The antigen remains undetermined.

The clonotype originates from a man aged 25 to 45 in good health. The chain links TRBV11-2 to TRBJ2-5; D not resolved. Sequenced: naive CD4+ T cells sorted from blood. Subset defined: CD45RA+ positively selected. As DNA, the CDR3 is TGTGCCAGCAGCCGAACAGTGTACCAAGAGACCCAGTACTTC. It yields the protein CASSRTVYQETQYF.